This T cell receptor (beta chain) was captured in a study of radiation and T cells in renal cell carcinoma (dated by TCRdb to the early 2020s). A note on the overall study: Samples were obtained from a clinical trial, in which 15 Gy stereotactic body radiation therapy was delivered to primary renal cell carcinomas and nephrectomy was performed 4 weeks later. Across all 53 samples, 4 million or so unique CDR3 nucleotide sequences encoding around 2,500,000 unique CDR3 amino acid sequences were identified. A total of 50 or so samples underwent TCR beta sequencing, made up of 25 or so tumors and roughly 27 peripheral blood samples. What the study reported, not specific to this receptor: In blood, the top tumor clonotypes increased from baseline to 2 weeks after radiation and then shrank by 4 weeks, which suggests a temporary expansion of tumor-resident clones. Because the trial had a single-armed design, the trial could not examine how radiation dose or scheduling affected the TCR repertoire. Blood repertoire dynamics were not followed beyond 4 weeks after treatment. Because pretreatment tumor biopsies were not available, the baseline intratumoral presence of clonotypes could not be determined.

Details on this clone: Which antigen it targets is not known. Per-base quality was not reported, and no clone a single base away is much larger than it.

Interpreted using the paper, the time point label stands for: blood 2 weeks post-SBRT. In light of the paper, this sample's treatment or condition label describes: 15 Gy SBRT to primary tumor, nephrectomy 4 weeks later. Serial peripheral blood from radiation-treated patients was sampled at baseline, 2 weeks and 4 weeks after SBRT to track tumor-enriched clonotypes. All patients had renal cell carcinoma with clear cell pathology. The QIAamp DNA Blood Mini Kit (Qiagen) was used to prepare genomic DNA for TCR sequencing. Samples were included in the analyses only if all quality control checks were passed. There are 13 amino acids in the CDR3, from cysteine to phenylalanine inclusive. Left in the record is the CDR3 DNA by itself, 39 bases read in frame from the first base. The junction shows trimming of 5 bases on V and 8 bases on J, and the gene matches do not reach 6 bases of it. CDR1 and CDR2 were assigned from the germline V gene as SQVTM and ANQGSEA.

The immunoSEQ kit was used, according to the manufacturer's recommendations, to generate TCR beta libraries from genomic DNA. For library preparation, a first multiplex PCR was performed with proprietary primers, followed by a second PCR in which unique barcodes were added, and bead cleanups were performed after each round. Each sample batch included a kit-provided positive control reaction and a negative control reaction. The final libraries underwent checking on an Agilent 4200 TapeStation D1000 ScreenTape, volumetric pooling, and quantification by qPCR. Sequencing was performed on an Illumina NextSeq500 using a MidOutput 150-cycle cartridge, with 156 Read1 cycles, 15 Index1 cycles, and the kit custom primers. The pooled library was loaded at 0.8 to 1 pM, and roughly 20% PhiX control was spiked in. Per the source publication's procedure: The vendor-processed data were analyzed in R, and a clonotype was defined as all T cells that share the same CDR3 nucleotide sequence. In the clone abundance analyses, frequencies in each sample were normalized to that sample's 10,000 most abundant clones. Public T cell clones, which averaged fewer than five per sample, were removed prior to analysis. A difference in abundance of at least 32-fold between compartments was used to define tumor-enriched and baseline blood-enriched clonotypes. Clonotypes expanded or contracted between blood time points were identified with a beta-binomial differential abundance model. Tumor-blood repertoire similarity was measured with the Baroni-Urbani and Buser coefficient, and group comparisons used two-tailed Wilcoxon tests in R. TCRdb limited this immuneACCESS table to in-frame rearrangements with V and J called. A share of clones is missing; checked studies link under half to unresolved V genes, and the rest is unexplained. From that table come the V and J calls and clone size; the DNA was used to work out D and trimming. This sample has some 120,000 clones in its table, and 88% of those were observed once. The ten largest clones take up more than 5% of the sample.

The sample was blood, taken from a patient whose treatment included radiotherapy and nephrectomy. The clonotype originates from a woman in her 70s with renal cell carcinoma. This sequence uses TRBV29-1 and TRBJ1-6, and TRBD1 matches 7 of the central bases. This receptor carries the CDR3 CSVRWDSDSPLHF. The DNA reads as follows: TGCAGCGTTCGTTGGGACAGCGATTCACCCCTCCACTTT.